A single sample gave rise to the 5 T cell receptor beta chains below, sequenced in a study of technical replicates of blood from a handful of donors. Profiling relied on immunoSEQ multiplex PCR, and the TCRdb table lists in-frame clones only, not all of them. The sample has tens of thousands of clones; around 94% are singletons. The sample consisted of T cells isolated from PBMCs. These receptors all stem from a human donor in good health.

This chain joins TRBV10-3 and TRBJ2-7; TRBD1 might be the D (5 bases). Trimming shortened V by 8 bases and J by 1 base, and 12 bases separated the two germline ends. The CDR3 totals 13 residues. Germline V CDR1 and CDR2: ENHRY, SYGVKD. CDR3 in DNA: TGTGCCATCCAGGGTGGGGCGTCCTACGAGCAGTACTTC. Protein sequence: CAIQGGASYEQYF.

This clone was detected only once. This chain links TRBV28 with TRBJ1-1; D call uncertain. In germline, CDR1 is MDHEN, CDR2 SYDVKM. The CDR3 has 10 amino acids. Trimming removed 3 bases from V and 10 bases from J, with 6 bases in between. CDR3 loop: CASSFGVAFF. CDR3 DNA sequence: TGTGCCAGCAGTTTCGGGGTAGCTTTCTTT.

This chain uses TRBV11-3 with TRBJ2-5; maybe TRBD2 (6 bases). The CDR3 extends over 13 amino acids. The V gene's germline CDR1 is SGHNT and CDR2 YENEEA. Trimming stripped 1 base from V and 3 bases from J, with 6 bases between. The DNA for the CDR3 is TGTGCCAGCAGCTTAGGGGAGGAAGAGACCCAGTACTTC. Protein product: CASSLGEEETQYF. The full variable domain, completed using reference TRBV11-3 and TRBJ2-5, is EAGVVQSPRYKIIEKKQPVAFWCNPISGHNTLYWYLQNLGQGPELLIRYENEEAVDDSQLPKDRFSAERLKGVDSTLKIQPAELGDSAVYLCASSLGEEETQYFGPGTRLLVL.

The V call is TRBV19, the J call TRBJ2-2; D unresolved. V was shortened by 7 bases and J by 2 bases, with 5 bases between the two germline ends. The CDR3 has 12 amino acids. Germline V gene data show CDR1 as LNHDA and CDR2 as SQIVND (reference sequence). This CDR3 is CASTQNTGELFF. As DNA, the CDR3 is TGTGCCAGTACCCAAAACACCGGGGAGCTGTTTTTT.

The CDR3 coding sequence is TGTGCCAGCACTTCGGGACTAGCGGGAGTAGGTGAGCAGTTCTTC. Translating gives CASTSGLAGVGEQFF. The chain carries TRBV2 and TRBJ2-1; 14 nucleotides match TRBD2. Germline V gene lookup returns CDR1 SNHLY and CDR2 FYNNEI. This CDR3 comprises 15 residues. V trimming: 7 bases; J trimming: 9 bases; junction bases outside the gene matches: 8.